This T cell receptor beta chain was sequenced during a study of shared clonotypes between healthy human individuals (dated by TCRdb to 2020 to 2022). At the level of the whole study: Two women and a few men aged 18 to 49 years were included in the cohort. Per donor, three plates each were used for CD4 naive and CD4 memory, two for CD8 naive, and one for CD8 memory. To estimate repertoire size and how much clonotype sharing occurs between individuals, the study deeply sequenced the blood TCR repertoires of a handful of healthy adults. Libraries were prepared and TCR repertoires were sequenced by different laboratories using diverse techniques, in order to increase sequencing depth and limit assay-specific biases. Per donor, leukapheresis produced somewhere between about 0.8 and 9.5 billion PBMCs.

The donors were healthy, HIV-negative adults who had no recently reported acute infections or vaccinations. Only Caucasian adults living in Nashville, Tennessee, USA were represented among the donors. CD4+ T cells were enriched through magnetic negative selection, after which naive cells were positively selected on CD45RA and the remaining negative fraction served as the memory subset. Blood was obtained by leukapheresis, after which PBMCs were separated by Ficoll-Histopaque density gradient centrifugation and cryopreserved in liquid nitrogen vapor phase. Analytical flow cytometry was used to check the purity and quantity of each magnetically sorted T cell population. From each sorted fraction, genomic DNA was isolated and quantified by UV absorbance on a Nanodrop 2000c. General study outcomes and caveats: Estimated clonotype richness was generally larger for naive than for memory subsets. Clonotypes shared by all four sorted-subset donors showed higher generation probabilities than non-shared clonotypes. Because the study included only a small number of donors, the genetic and exposure-history diversity represented was limited. Even with the large sequencing depth, rarefaction of the sorted-subset datasets indicated that sequencing was incomplete. Based on pairwise subsampling, the degree of clonotype sharing among donors was expected to be affected by sequencing depth. Sharing across four donors was observed for around 5% of naive CD4, less than 4% of naive CD8, around 2.5% of memory CD4, and about 0.38% of memory CD8 clonotypes. Sampling was restricted to blood, and TCR repertoires in tissues likely differ from the TCR repertoires found in blood.

Using the deep immunoSEQ assay, multiplex PCR amplified TCR CDR3 regions from genomic DNA. For each cell subset, the extracted genomic DNA was distributed evenly across all wells of several immunoSEQ 96-well plates, and each plate served as one replicate. For sorted subsets, roughly 190 ng of genomic DNA, equivalent to 25,000 to 30,000 T cell genomes, went into each replicate PCR. The purified libraries were quantified using a Qubit 3.0 fluorometer, sized with a Bioanalyzer 2100, and then quantified again using the KAPA Library Quantification kit. Every immunoSEQ 96-well plate was sequenced on a dedicated single-read 150-cycle Illumina NextSeq 550 flow cell. Concerning the study's data processing: Because only junctional sequences without quality scores were contained in the immunoSEQ output, filtering matching that applied to full-length reads could not be performed. To assign V/J genes and CDR3, sequences were annotated against IMGT germline references using PyIR, a Python wrapper for IgBLAST v1.9. Reads were filtered out if the reads had weak V/J assignments (E-value above 1e-6), no CDR3, stop codons, out-of-frame junctions, or ambiguous translated residues. V3J clonotypes were defined as sequences sharing the same inferred V gene, J gene, and CDR3 amino acid sequence. Percentage overlap between repertoires was computed as shared unique clonotypes divided by the size of the smaller repertoire. Three approaches were used to assess repertoire richness: RTK rarefaction, the Chao1 estimator, and Recon v2.1 estimates of unobserved clonotypes. For all TCRbeta clonotypes obtained by the gDNA method from a handful of donors, generation probabilities were computed with OLGA. The table comes from immuneACCESS by way of TCRdb, which keeps in-frame sequences with V and J called. Part of the clones is missing from these tables; in studies checked, under half for an unresolved V gene and the rest for unknown reasons. V and J calls and clone size come straight from that table; D and trimming were deduced from the DNA. For this sample the table gives under 1,100,000 clones, of which 75% were detected only once. Clones ranked in the top ten supply about 1.5% of the sample.

A note on this clone: Its antigen is currently not known. No base-level quality is on record; no much larger clone is a single base apart.

According to the germline V gene (reference sequence), CDR1 reads SEHNR and CDR2 reads FQNEAQ. From V the trimming removes 5 bases and from J it removes 4 bases, while the gene matches leave 7 bases of the junction unaccounted for. The CDR3 numbers 14 residues from cysteine through phenylalanine. Only the CDR3 portion is preserved as DNA: 42 bases, with reading frame beginning at the first base. The receptor chain draws on TRBV7-9 and TRBJ1-1, with 7 bases matching TRBD1. Sequences were obtained from memory CD4+ T cells sorted from blood. This specimen's cell subset or site label, interpreted: CD45RA-negative fraction. The sequence came from a man aged 18 to 35 in good health. The nucleotide sequence is given as TGTGCCAGCAGCCACAAGGGGGCGTCCACTGAAGCTTTCTTT. The encoded protein is CASSHKGASTEAFF.